The next 5 T cell receptor beta chains were all read from a single sample in a study of post-analysis software for immune sequencing data. Study results and caveats: In patients, TRBV5-6, TRBV5-1 and TRBV20-1 belonged to five or six TRBV segments found more frequently than in controls.

The TCR beta cDNA libraries carried unique molecular identifiers. TCRdb redid the calling of the PCR reads with MiXCR, one entry per CDR3 protein. The table includes 450,000 or so distinct CDR3 sequences, roughly 45% detected once. No antigen has been identified for these receptors. Sequenced input: blood. The origin of the receptors is a girl aged 10-17 years with multiple sclerosis.

There are a few counts of this clonotype. The rearrangement uses TRBV7-9 and TRBJ1-2; the D gene is possibly TRBD1 (5 bases). CDR3 length: 14 residues. The V gene's germline CDR1 is SEHNR and CDR2 FQNEAQ (reference sequence). Trimming cost V 5 bases and J 8 bases, with 18 bases left between them. CDR3 in amino acids: CASSPAGGRIGYTF. The CDR3 DNA reads TGTGCCAGCAGCCCAGCTGGGGGACGCATCGGCTACACCTTC.

The chain couples TRBV5-1 to TRBJ2-5; TRBD2 matches 8 bases. The CDR3 loop spans 14 amino acids. V was clipped by 3 bases and J by 5 bases; unmatched bases: 6. CDR1 and CDR2 (germline): SGHRS, YFSETQ. This chain's CDR3 is CASSSRSGGETQYF. CDR3 sequence (DNA): TGCGCCAGCAGCTCTCGTTCGGGGGGGGAGACCCAGTACTTC.

This clonotype was seen a handful of times. The chain combines TRBV27 with TRBJ2-7; 7 bases align to TRBD2. The CDR3 extends over 13 amino acids. Germline-derived CDR1 and CDR2 are MNHEY and SMNVEV (reference sequence). V lost 6 bases and J lost 2; bases outside the gene matches: 4. CDR3 nucleotides: TGTGCCAGCAGCCGGGAGGAGACCTACGAGCAGTACTTC. Translating it yields CASSREETYEQYF.

As DNA, the CDR3 is TGCGCCAGCAGCCAAGCGGCTAGCGGGGCTTACGAGCAGTACTTC. Its protein is CASSQAASGAYEQYF. The rearrangement uses TRBV4-1 and TRBJ2-7; 9 bases are shared with TRBD2. This CDR3 is built from 15 residues. V shed 1 base and J 4 bases; nucleotides not matched to a gene: 5. Germline CDR1 and CDR2: MGHRA and YSYEKL.

This sequence joins TRBV6-5 and TRBJ2-3; 9 bases are a match to TRBD2. This CDR3 has 16 residues. In germline, CDR1 is MNHEY, CDR2 SVGAGI. Losses at the gene ends were 1 base for V and 3 bases for J; bases not matched to a gene: 5. DNA for the CDR3: TGTGCCAGCAGTTACTGGGGAAGCGGGGGGACAGATACGCAGTATTTT. It codes for CASSYWGSGGTDTQYF.